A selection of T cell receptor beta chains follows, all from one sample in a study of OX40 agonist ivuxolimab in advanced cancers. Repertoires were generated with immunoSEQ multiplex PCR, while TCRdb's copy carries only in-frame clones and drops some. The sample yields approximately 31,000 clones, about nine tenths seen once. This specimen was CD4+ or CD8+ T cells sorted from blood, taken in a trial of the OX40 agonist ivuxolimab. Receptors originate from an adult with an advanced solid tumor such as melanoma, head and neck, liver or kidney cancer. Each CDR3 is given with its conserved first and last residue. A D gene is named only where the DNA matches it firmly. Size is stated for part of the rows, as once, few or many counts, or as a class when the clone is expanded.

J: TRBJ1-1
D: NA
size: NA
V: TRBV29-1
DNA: TGCAGCGTTGAAGTCCCGGCTGAGGGGTCTGAAGCTTTCTTT
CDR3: CSVEVPAEGSEAFF

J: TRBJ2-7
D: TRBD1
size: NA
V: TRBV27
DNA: TGTGCCAGCAGTTTATCCCTTGACAGGGCCACAGGGGAGCAGTACTTC
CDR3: CASSLSLDRATGEQYF

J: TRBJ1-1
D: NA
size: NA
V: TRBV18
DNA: TGTGCCAGCTCACCAAGTGGGGGTGAAGCTTTCTTT
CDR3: CASSPSGGEAFF

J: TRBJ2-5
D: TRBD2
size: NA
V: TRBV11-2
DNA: TGTGCCAGCAGCTCCGAAAAACTAGCGGGGGGTCCGGAGACCCAGTACTTC
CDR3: CASSSEKLAGGPETQYF

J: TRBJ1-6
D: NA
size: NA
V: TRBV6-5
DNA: TGTGCCAGCAGTTACGAAGGAGATTCACCCCTCCACTTT
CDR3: CASSYEGDSPLHF

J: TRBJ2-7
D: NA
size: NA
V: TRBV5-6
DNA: TGTGCCAGCAGCTCTACTTCCTGGGGGCAGCACTACGAGCAGTACTTC
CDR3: CASSSTSWGQHYEQYF

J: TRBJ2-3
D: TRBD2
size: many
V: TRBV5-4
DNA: TGTGCCAGCAGCCTAGCGGAGTCGGATACGCAGTATTTT
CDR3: CASSLAESDTQYF

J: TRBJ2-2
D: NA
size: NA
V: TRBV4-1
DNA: TGCGCCAGCAGCCAAGATATTGGGCAGGGGATCACCGGGGAGCTGTTTTTT
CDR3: CASSQDIGQGITGELFF

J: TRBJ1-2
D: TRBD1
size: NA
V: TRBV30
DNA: TGTGCCTGGAGTTTCGGACAGGGTCTACTCTATGGCTACACCTTC
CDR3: CAWSFGQGLLYGYTF

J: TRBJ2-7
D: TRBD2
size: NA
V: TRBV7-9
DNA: TGTGCCAGCAGCAAGACTAGCGGGGGAAACTACGAGCAGTACTTC
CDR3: CASSKTSGGNYEQYF

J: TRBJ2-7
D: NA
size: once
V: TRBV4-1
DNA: TGCGCCAGCAGCCAAGGTCGGGGCCCCTCCTACGAGCAGTACTTC
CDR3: CASSQGRGPSYEQYF

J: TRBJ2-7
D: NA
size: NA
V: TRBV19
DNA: TGTGCCAGTAGTATAACACAGGGTTCCTACGAGCAGTACTTC
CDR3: CASSITQGSYEQYF

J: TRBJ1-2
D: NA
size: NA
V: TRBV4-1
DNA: TGCGCCAGCAGCCAAGGATGGGGTCCCAGTGGCTACACCTTC
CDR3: CASSQGWGPSGYTF

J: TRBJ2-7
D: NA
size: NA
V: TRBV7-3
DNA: TGTGCCAGCAGCTTGGGGAGCAGGTTCGCCTACGAGCAGTACTTC
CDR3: CASSLGSRFAYEQYF

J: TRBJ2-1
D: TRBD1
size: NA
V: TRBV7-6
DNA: TGTGCCAGCAGCCGAGGACAGGGGCTATACAATGAGCAGTTCTTC
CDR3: CASSRGQGLYNEQFF

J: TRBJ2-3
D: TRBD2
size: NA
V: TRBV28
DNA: TGTGCCAGCAGTGGGCCTGGGACTAGCCTTAGCACAGATACGCAGTATTTT
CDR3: CASSGPGTSLSTDTQYF

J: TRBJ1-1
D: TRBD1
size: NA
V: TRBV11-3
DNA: TGTGCCAGCAGCTCGCAGGGGGCCCAGGAAGCTTTCTTT
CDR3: CASSSQGAQEAFF

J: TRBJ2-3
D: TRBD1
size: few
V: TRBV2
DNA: TGTGCCAGCAGTGAGGGGAGACAGGGGGAGCTTTTCCCAGATACGCAGTATTTT
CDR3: CASSEGRQGELFPDTQYF

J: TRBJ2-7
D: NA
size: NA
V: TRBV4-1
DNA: TGCGCCAGCAGCCAAGATCACGAGACGTACGAGCAGTACTTC
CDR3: CASSQDHETYEQYF

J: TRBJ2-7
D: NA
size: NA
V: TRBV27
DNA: TGTGCCAGCAGTCCAGACCGGGGCCGGGGCTACGAGCAGTACTTC
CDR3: CASSPDRGRGYEQYF

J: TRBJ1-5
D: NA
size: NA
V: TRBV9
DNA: TGTGCCAGCAGCGTGGAAGGGGACCCCAAACAGCCCCAGCATTTT
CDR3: CASSVEGDPKQPQHF

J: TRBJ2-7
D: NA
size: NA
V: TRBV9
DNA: TGTGCCAGCAGCGTAGTCGGTAGCGAAGACGAGCAGTACTTC
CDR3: CASSVVGSEDEQYF

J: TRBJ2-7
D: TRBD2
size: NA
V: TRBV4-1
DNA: TGCGCCAGCAGCCGTACTCCCGGGACGGGAGGACTCTACGAGCAGTACTTC
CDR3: CASSRTPGTGGLYEQYF

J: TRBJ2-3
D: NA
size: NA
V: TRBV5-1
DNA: TGCGCCAGCAGCTTGGGTCAGGGGAGCACAGATACGCAGTATTTT
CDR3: CASSLGQGSTDTQYF

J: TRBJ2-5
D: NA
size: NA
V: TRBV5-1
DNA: TGCGCCAGCAGTTTTCAAGAGACCCAGTACTTC
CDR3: CASSFQETQYF

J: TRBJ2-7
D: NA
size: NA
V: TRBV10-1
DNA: TGCGCCAGCAGTGGCTTGGGGAAGGACAGTATCAACGAGCAGTACTTC
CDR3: CASSGLGKDSINEQYF

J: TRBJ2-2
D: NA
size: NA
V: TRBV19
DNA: TGTGCCAGTAGTATAGTTCCAGGGAACACCGGGGAGCTGTTTTTT
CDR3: CASSIVPGNTGELFF

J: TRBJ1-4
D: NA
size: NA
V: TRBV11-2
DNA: TGTGCCAGCAGCTTAGAAAGTCTGGGTAGTGAAAAACTGTTTTTT
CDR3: CASSLESLGSEKLFF

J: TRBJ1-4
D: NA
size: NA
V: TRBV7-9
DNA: TGTGCCAGCAGCTTACCTGTTCTGGGGGCTTCTTTTGAAAAACTGTTTTTT
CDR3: CASSLPVLGASFEKLFF

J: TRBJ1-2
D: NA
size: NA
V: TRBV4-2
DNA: TGTGCCAGCAGCCAAGAAGACGGGGGGGCGCTGTATGGCTACACCTTC
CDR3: CASSQEDGGALYGYTF

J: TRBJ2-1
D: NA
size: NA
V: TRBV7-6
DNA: TGTGCCAGCAGCACCCGGGACAACTACAATGAGCAGTTCTTC
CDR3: CASSTRDNYNEQFF

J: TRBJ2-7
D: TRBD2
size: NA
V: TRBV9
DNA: TGTGCCAGCAGCGCCGGGGGGGTCCACGAGCAGTACTTC
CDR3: CASSAGGVHEQYF

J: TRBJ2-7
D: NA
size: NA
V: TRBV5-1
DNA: TGCGCCAGCAGCCCGGAGGGCGGGCGATACTACGAGCAGTACTTC
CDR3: CASSPEGGRYYEQYF

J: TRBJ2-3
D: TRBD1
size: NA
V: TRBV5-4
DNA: TGTGCCAGCACCCCTGGGACAGCCGGAGATACGCAGTATTTT
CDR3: CASTPGTAGDTQYF

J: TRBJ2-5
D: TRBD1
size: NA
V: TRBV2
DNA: TGTGCCAGCAGGGTCTCCAGGGGGCTGGAGACCCAGTACTTC
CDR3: CASRVSRGLETQYF

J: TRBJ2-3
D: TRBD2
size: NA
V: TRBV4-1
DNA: TGCGCCAGCAGCCAAGTAGCCGGGACTACGACCCCTTCTAGCACAGATACGCAGTATTTT
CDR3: CASSQVAGTTTPSSTDTQYF

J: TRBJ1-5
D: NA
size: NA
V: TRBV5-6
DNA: TGTGCCAGCAGCTTGGGTGGGGGCTTTCAGCCCCAGCATTTT
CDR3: CASSLGGGFQPQHF

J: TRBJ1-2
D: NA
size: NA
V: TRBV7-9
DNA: TGTGCCGTAAGGGACGCCGGGGAAGTAGATGGCTACACCTTC
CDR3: CAVRDAGEVDGYTF

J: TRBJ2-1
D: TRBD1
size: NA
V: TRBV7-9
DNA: TGTGCCAGCAGCACCCCCCAGGTAGGGGGACAGGGGCACTCCAATGAGCAGTTCTTC
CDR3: CASSTPQVGGQGHSNEQFF

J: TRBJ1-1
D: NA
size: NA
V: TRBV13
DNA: TGTGCCAGCAGCTTTACAGGGAACACTGAAGCTTTCTTT
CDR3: CASSFTGNTEAFF

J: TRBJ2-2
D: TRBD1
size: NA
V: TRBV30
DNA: TGTGCCTGTCAGGGGGCGAACACCGGGGAGCTGTTTTTT
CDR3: CACQGANTGELFF

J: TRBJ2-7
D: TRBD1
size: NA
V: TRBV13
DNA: TGTGCCAGCAGCTCCGGGACAGGGAGTTACGAGCAGTACTTC
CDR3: CASSSGTGSYEQYF

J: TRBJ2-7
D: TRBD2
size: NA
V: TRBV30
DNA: TGTGCCTGGACACTAGCGGGGGGTTACGAGCAGTACTTC
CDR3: CAWTLAGGYEQYF

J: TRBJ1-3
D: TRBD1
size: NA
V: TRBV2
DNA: TGTGCCAGCAGAGCCGGGACAGTTGCTGGAAACACCATATATTTT
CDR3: CASRAGTVAGNTIYF

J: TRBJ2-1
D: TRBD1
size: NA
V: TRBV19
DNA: TGTGCCAGTTCACAGGGGGCTTCCAACTACAATGAGCAGTTCTTC
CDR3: CASSQGASNYNEQFF

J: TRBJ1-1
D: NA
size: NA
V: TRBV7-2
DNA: TGTGCCAGCAGCTATACGACAGAGAACACTGAAGCTTTCTTT
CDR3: CASSYTTENTEAFF

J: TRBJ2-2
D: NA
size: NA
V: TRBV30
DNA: TGTGCCTGGACGGCGGTCGTAGGGGAGCTGTTTTTT
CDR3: CAWTAVVGELFF